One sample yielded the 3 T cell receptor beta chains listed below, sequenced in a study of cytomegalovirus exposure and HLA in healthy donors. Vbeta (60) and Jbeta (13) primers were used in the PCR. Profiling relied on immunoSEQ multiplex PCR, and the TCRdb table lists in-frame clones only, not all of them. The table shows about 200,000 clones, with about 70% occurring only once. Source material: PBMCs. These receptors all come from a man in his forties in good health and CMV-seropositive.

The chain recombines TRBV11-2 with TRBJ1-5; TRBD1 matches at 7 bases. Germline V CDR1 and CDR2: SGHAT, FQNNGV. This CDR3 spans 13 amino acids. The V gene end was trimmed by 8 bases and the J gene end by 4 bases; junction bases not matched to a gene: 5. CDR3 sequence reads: CASGDSLNQPQHF. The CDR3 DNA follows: TGTGCCAGCGGGGACAGCCTGAATCAGCCCCAGCATTTT.

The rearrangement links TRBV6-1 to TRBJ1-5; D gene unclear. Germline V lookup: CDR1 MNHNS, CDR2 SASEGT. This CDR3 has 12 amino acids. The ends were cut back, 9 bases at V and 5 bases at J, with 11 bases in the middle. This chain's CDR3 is CASSAPDQPQHF. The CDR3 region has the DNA TGTGCCAGTAGCGCCCCCGATCAGCCCCAGCATTTT.

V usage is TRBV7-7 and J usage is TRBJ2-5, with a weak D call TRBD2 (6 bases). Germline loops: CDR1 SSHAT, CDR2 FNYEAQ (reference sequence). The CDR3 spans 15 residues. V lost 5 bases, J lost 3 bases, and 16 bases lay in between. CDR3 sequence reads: CASSPRLEPEETQYF. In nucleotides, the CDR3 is TGTGCCAGCAGCCCTCGACTAGAGCCGGAAGAGACCCAGTACTTC.